This TCR beta chain was captured by sequencing in a study of blood T cell repertoires in COVID-19. Turning to the study itself: Acute and convalescent COVID-19 samples came from the United States, Italy and Spain. T cells, B-cell-depleted T cells, or PBMCs supplied cDNA or gDNA.

The V gene lost 4 bases and the J gene lost 1 base, with 7 bases spanning the gap. The CDR3 loop spans 13 amino acids. CDR1 LNHDA and CDR2 SQIVND come from the germline V gene (reference sequence). Original data processing: Reference gene primer amplification yielded estimated nucleated cell counts. Only in-frame clones appear in the TCRdb table, and some are missing; sequencing was by immunoSEQ multiplex PCR. Clonal size and the V and J genes are those of that table, whereas D and trimming came from the DNA. This sample yields about 170,000 clones, of which around nine tenths are seen a single time; roughly 2% belongs to the top ten.

The rearrangement joins TRBV19 to TRBJ1-1; D call uncertain. Sequenced input: peripheral blood. The clonotype originates from a man in his fifties who had recovered from COVID-19. In DNA form, the CDR3 reads TGTGCCAGTAGTACTCCGGGGAACACTGAAGCTTTCTTT. As protein: CASSTPGNTEAFF. The complete variable domain, with remaining parts taken from reference TRBV19 and TRBJ1-1, reads DGGITQSPKYLFRKEGQNVTLSCEQNLNHDAMYWYRQDPGQGLRLIYYSQIVNDFQKGDIAEGYSVSREKKESFPLTVTSAQKNPTAFYLCASSTPGNTEAFFGQGTRLTVV.